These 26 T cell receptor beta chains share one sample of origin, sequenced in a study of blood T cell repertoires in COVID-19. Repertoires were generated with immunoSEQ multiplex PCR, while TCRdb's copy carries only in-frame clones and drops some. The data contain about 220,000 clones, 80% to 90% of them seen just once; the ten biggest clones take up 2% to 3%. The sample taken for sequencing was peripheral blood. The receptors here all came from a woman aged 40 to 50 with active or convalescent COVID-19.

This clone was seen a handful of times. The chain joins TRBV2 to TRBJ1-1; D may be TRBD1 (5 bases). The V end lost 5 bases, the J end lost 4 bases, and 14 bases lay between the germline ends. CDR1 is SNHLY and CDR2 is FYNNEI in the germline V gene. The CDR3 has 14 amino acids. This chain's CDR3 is CASSRDREGTEAFF. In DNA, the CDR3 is TGTGCCAGCAGTCGTGACAGAGAAGGCACTGAAGCTTTCTTT.

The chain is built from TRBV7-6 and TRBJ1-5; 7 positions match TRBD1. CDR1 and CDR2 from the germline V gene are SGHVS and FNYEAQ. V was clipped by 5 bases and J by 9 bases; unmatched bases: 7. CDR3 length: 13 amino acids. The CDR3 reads CASSGTVSAPQHF. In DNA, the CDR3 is TGTGCCAGCAGCGGGACAGTATCAGCGCCCCAGCATTTT.

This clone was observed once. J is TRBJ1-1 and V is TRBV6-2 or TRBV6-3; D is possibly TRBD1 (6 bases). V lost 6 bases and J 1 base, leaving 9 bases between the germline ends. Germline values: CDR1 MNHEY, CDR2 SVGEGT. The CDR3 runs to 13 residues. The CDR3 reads CASSPGENTEAFF. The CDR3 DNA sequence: TGTGCCAGCAGCCCAGGGGAGAACACTGAAGCTTTCTTT.

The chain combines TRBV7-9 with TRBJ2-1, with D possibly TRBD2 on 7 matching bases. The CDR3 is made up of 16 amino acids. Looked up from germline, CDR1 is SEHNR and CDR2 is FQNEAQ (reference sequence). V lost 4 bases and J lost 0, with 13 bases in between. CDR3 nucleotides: TGTGCCAGCAGCTCGCGCGGGGGCCTCTCCTACAATGAGCAGTTCTTC. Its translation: CASSSRGGLSYNEQFF.

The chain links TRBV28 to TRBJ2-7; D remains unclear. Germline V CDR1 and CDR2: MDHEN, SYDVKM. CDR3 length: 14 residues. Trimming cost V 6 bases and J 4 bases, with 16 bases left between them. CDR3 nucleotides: TGTGCCAGCAGCCCTACCTTAACCCCATACGAGCAGTACTTC. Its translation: CASSPTLTPYEQYF.

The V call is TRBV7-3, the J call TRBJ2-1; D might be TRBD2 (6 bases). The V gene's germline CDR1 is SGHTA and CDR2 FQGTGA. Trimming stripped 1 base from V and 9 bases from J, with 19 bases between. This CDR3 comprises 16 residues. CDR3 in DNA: TGTGCCAGCAGCTTAATCAGGACTAAGCTGGGTGGTGAGCAGTTCTTC. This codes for CASSLIRTKLGGEQFF.

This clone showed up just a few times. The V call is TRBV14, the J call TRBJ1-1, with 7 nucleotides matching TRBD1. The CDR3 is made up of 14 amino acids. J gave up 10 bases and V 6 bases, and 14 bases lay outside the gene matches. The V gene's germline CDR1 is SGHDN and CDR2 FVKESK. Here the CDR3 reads CASSYGQAWSGAFF. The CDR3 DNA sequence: TGTGCCAGCAGTTACGGACAGGCCTGGTCGGGAGCTTTCTTT.

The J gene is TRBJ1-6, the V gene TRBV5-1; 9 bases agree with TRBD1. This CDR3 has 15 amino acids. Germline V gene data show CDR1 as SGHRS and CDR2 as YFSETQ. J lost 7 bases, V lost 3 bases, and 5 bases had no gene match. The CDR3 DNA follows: TGCGCCAGCAGCTCCAGGACAGGGGAGAATTCACCCCTCCACTTT. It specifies CASSSRTGENSPLHF.

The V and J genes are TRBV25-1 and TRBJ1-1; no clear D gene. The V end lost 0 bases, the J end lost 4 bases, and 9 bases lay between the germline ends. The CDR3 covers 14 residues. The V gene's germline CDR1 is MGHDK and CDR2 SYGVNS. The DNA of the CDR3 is TGTGCCAGCAGTGAATATGGCCCAGGCACTGAAGCTTTCTTT. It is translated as CASSEYGPGTEAFF.

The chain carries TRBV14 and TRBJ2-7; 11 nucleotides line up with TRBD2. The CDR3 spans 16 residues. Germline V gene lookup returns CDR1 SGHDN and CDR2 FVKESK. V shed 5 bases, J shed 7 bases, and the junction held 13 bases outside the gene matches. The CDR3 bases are TGTGCCAGCAGCGGCTACGGACTAGCGGGTGCGGGGGAGCAGTACTTC. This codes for CASSGYGLAGAGEQYF.

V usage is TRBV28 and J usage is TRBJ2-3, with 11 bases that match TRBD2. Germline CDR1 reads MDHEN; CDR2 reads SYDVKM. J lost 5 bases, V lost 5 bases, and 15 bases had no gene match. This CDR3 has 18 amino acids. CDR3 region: CASSRRSYSGGAGDTQYF. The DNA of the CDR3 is TGTGCCAGCAGTCGGCGGAGCTATAGCGGGGGGGCTGGAGATACGCAGTATTTT. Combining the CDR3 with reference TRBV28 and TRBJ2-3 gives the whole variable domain DVKVTQSSRYLVKRTGEKVFLECVQDMDHENMFWYRQDPGLGLRLIYFSYDVKMKEKGDIPEGYSVSREKKERFSLILESASTNQTSMYLCASSRRSYSGGAGDTQYFGPGTRLTVL.

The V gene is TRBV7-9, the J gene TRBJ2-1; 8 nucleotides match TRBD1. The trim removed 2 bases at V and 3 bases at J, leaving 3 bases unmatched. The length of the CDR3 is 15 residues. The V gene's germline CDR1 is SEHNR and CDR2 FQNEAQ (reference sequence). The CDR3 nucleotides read TGTGCCAGCAGCTTACAGGGGGCGCACTACAATGAGCAGTTCTTC. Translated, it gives CASSLQGAHYNEQFF.

The CDR3 nucleotides are TGTGCCAGCAGCTTAGGCGGTTGGGGGGCCGGGGAGCTGTTTTTT. Protein product: CASSLGGWGAGELFF. The chain is built from TRBV11-3 and TRBJ2-2; TRBD2 might be the D (6 bases). With 1 base removed from V and 6 bases from J, the gap between germline ends came to 12 bases. Germline V CDR1 and CDR2: SGHNT, YENEEA. The CDR3 totals 15 residues. Combining the CDR3 with reference TRBV11-3 and TRBJ2-2 gives the whole variable domain EAGVVQSPRYKIIEKKQPVAFWCNPISGHNTLYWYLQNLGQGPELLIRYENEEAVDDSQLPKDRFSAERLKGVDSTLKIQPAELGDSAVYLCASSLGGWGAGELFFGEGSRLTVL.

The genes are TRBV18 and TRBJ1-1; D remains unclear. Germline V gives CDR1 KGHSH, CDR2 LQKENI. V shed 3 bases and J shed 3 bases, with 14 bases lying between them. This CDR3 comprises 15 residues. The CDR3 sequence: CASSPSAGVHTEAFF. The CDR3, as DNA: TGTGCCAGCTCACCTTCCGCAGGCGTTCACACTGAAGCTTTCTTT.

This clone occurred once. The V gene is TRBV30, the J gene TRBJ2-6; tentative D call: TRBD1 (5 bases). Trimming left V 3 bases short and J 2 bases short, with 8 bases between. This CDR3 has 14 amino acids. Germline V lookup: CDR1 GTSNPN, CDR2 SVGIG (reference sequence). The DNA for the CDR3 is TGTGCCTGGAGCCAGGGTACTGGGGCCAACGTCCTGACTTTC. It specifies CAWSQGTGANVLTF.

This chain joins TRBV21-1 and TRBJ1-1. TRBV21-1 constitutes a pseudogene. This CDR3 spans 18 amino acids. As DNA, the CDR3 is TGTGCCAGCAGCAAAGTGGATACCGACGGACTCATGAACACTGAAGCTTTCTTT. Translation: CASSKVDTDGLMNTEAFF.

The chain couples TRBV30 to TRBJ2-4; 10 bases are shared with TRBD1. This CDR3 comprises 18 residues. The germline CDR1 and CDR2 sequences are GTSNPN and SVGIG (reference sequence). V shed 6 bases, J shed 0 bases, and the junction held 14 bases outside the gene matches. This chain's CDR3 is CACSRDRGRPLAKNIQYF. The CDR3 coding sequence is TGTGCCTGCTCTCGGGACAGGGGCCGGCCCTTAGCCAAAAACATTCAGTACTTC.

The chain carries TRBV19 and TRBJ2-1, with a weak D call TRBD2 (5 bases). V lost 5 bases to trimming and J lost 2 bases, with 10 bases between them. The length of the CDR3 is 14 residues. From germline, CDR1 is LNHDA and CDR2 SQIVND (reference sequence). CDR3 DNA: TGTGCCAGTAGTGAGGAGGCCACCTACAATGAGCAGTTCTTC. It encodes CASSEEATYNEQFF.

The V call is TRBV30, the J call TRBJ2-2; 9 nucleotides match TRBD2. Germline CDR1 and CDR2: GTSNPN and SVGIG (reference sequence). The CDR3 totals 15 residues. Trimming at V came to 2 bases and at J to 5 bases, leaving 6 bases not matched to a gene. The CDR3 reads CAWSLGTSNTGELFF. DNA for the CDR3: TGTGCCTGGAGTTTGGGGACTAGCAATACCGGGGAGCTGTTTTTT.

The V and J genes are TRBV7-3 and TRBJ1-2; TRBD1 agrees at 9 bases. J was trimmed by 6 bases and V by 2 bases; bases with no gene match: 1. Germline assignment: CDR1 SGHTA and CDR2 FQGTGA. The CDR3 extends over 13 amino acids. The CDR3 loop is CASSLGTGNGYTF. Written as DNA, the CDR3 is TGTGCCAGCAGCTTAGGGACAGGGAATGGCTACACCTTC.

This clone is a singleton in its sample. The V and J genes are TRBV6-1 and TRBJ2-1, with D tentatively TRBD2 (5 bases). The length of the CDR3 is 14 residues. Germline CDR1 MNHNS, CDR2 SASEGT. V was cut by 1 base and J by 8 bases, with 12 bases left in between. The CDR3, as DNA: TGTGCCAGCAGTGAAGGAAAAGGGAGCGATGAGCAGTTCTTC. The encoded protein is CASSEGKGSDEQFF.

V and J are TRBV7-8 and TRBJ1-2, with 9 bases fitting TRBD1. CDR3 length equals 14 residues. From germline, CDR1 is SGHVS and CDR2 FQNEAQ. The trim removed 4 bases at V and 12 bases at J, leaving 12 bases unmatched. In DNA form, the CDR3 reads TGTGCCAGCAGCTCGACCGGGACAGGGCGCTCTAACACCTTC. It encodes CASSSTGTGRSNTF.

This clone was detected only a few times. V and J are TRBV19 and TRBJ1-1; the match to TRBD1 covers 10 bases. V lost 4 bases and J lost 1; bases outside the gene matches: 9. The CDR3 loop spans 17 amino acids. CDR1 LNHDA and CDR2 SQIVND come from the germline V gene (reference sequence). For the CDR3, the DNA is TGTGCCAGTAGTAGCGCGGACAGGGGGATAAGGAACACTGAAGCTTTCTTT. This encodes CASSSADRGIRNTEAFF.

CDR3 in amino acids: CASRTALSTDTQYF. DNA of the CDR3: TGTGCCAGTCGGACAGCCCTTAGCACAGATACGCAGTATTTT. This chain uses TRBV6-5 with TRBJ2-3; tentative D call: TRBD1 (6 bases). The CDR3 spans 14 residues. Trimming cost V 9 bases and J 0 bases, with 13 bases left between them. Germline lookup yields CDR1 MNHEY and CDR2 SVGAGI.

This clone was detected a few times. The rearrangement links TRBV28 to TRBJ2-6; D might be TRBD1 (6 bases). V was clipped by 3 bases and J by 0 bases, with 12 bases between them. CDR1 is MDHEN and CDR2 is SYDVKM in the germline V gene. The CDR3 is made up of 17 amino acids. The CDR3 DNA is TGTGCCAGCAGTTTGAGGGGGTATATCTCTGGGGCCAACGTCCTGACTTTC. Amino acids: CASSLRGYISGANVLTF.

The CDR3: CATSDWTVSTDTQYF. CDR3 DNA sequence: TGTGCCACCAGTGATTGGACAGTCAGCACAGATACGCAGTATTTT. V and J are TRBV24-1 and TRBJ2-3, with D possibly matching TRBD1 (6 bases). Germline values: CDR1 KGHDR, CDR2 SFDVKD. The V and J ends lost 2 bases and 0 bases respectively, with 8 bases between them. The CDR3 runs to 15 residues.